This is a list of T cell receptor beta chains from one sample in a study of shared clonotypes between healthy human individuals. Method: immunoSEQ multiplex PCR; TCRdb's copy keeps in-frame clones and lacks some. Of over 2 million clones in the sample, about 95% were seen once. Sequenced: naive CD8+ T cells sorted from blood. The receptors stem from a man aged 18 to 30 in good health. The CDR3 runs from the conserved cysteine through the conserved F or W. Each record gives: CDR3 DNA, CDR3 protein, clone size, J gene, V gene, D gene. D genes are given only for firm matches. Rows may omit the clone size; those that give it use once, few, many or a size class.

cdr3_nt: TGTGCCAGCAGCTCGTCAGGGGGAGATACGCAGTATTTT
cdr3_aa: CASSSSGGDTQYF
clone_size: .
j_call: TRBJ2-3
v_call: TRBV13
d_call: TRBD1

cdr3_nt: TGTGCCAGCAGTGTGGCTAGCGGGGGCTACAATGAGCAGTTCTTC
cdr3_aa: CASSVASGGYNEQFF
clone_size: .
j_call: TRBJ2-1
v_call: TRBV25-1
d_call: TRBD2

cdr3_nt: TGTGCCAGCAGCTTGGCAAGCACGACAACTAATGAAAAACTGTTTTTT
cdr3_aa: CASSLASTTTNEKLFF
clone_size: .
j_call: TRBJ1-4
v_call: TRBV5-6
d_call: .

cdr3_nt: TGTGCCAGCAGTAAATGGGACACTTACGAGCAGTACTTC
cdr3_aa: CASSKWDTYEQYF
clone_size: .
j_call: TRBJ2-7
v_call: TRBV25-1
d_call: .

cdr3_nt: TGTGCCAGCAACCGGGACATATTCCCTGAAGCTTTCTTT
cdr3_aa: CASNRDIFPEAFF
clone_size: .
j_call: TRBJ1-1
v_call: TRBV6-1
d_call: .

cdr3_nt: TGTGCCAGCAGTGTTTCAACAGGGGATAACACCGGGGAGCTGTTTTTT
cdr3_aa: CASSVSTGDNTGELFF
clone_size: .
j_call: TRBJ2-2
v_call: TRBV2
d_call: TRBD1

cdr3_nt: TGTGCCAGCAGTCCTAGCGACGAGCAGTACTTC
cdr3_aa: CASSPSDEQYF
clone_size: .
j_call: TRBJ2-7
v_call: TRBV6-6
d_call: .

cdr3_nt: TGTGCCAGCGGGACAGTGAACACTGAAGCTTTCTTT
cdr3_aa: CASGTVNTEAFF
clone_size: .
j_call: TRBJ1-1
v_call: TRBV11-1
d_call: TRBD1

cdr3_nt: TGTGCCACCAGCAGCGGACAGGGGGCTTACGAGCAGTACTTC
cdr3_aa: CATSSGQGAYEQYF
clone_size: .
j_call: TRBJ2-7
v_call: TRBV15
d_call: TRBD1

cdr3_nt: TGTGCCAGCAGTGGCTGGGCTAGCGAGAAGAATGAGCAGTTCTTC
cdr3_aa: CASSGWASEKNEQFF
clone_size: .
j_call: TRBJ2-1
v_call: TRBV2
d_call: .

cdr3_nt: TGTGCCAGCAGTTTTCCAGCGGGAGGGTCCGGGGAGCTGTTTTTT
cdr3_aa: CASSFPAGGSGELFF
clone_size: .
j_call: TRBJ2-2
v_call: TRBV6-9
d_call: TRBD2

cdr3_nt: TGTGCCTGGAGCGTGGGCGATGGCTACACCTTC
cdr3_aa: CAWSVGDGYTF
clone_size: .
j_call: TRBJ1-2
v_call: TRBV30
d_call: .

cdr3_nt: TGTGCCAGCAGCCCTGATGGCGGGGGAGAGGCAGATACGCAGTATTTT
cdr3_aa: CASSPDGGGEADTQYF
clone_size: .
j_call: TRBJ2-3
v_call: TRBV7-2
d_call: TRBD2

cdr3_nt: TGTGCCAGCAGCGAGGACAGGGGGGAGACCCAGTACTTC
cdr3_aa: CASSEDRGETQYF
clone_size: .
j_call: TRBJ2-5
v_call: TRBV13
d_call: TRBD1

cdr3_nt: TGTGCCATAAGACCCCTTGGCTCTGGAAACACCATATATTTT
cdr3_aa: CAIRPLGSGNTIYF
clone_size: .
j_call: TRBJ1-3
v_call: TRBV7-9
d_call: .

cdr3_nt: TGTGCCAGCAGCCAGGTCGACAATGAGCAGTTCTTC
cdr3_aa: CASSQVDNEQFF
clone_size: once
j_call: TRBJ2-1
v_call: TRBV5-4
d_call: .

cdr3_nt: TGTGCCAGCAGCTTAGAACCGGGACAGGGGGCCTGGGGCCAAGAGACCCAGTACTTC
cdr3_aa: CASSLEPGQGAWGQETQYF
clone_size: once
j_call: TRBJ2-5
v_call: TRBV11-2
d_call: TRBD1

cdr3_nt: TGTGCCAGCAGCGATCCCCACGGGGGAGAGACCCAGTACTTC
cdr3_aa: CASSDPHGGETQYF
clone_size: .
j_call: TRBJ2-5
v_call: TRBV9
d_call: .

cdr3_nt: TGTGCCAGCAGTTACTTGGACAGGGTTTTTGGTGAGCAGTTCTTC
cdr3_aa: CASSYLDRVFGEQFF
clone_size: .
j_call: TRBJ2-1
v_call: TRBV6-6
d_call: TRBD1

cdr3_nt: TGTGCCAGCAGCACCAACATCGGACTACTCTACGAGCAGTACTTC
cdr3_aa: CASSTNIGLLYEQYF
clone_size: .
j_call: TRBJ2-7
v_call: TRBV13
d_call: .

cdr3_nt: TGTGCCAGCAGCTTAGGGACCGCCTCCTACGAGCAGTACTTC
cdr3_aa: CASSLGTASYEQYF
clone_size: once
j_call: TRBJ2-7
v_call: TRBV13
d_call: .

cdr3_nt: TGTGCCTGGAGTTCTCAAGACAATGAGCAGTTCTTC
cdr3_aa: CAWSSQDNEQFF
clone_size: .
j_call: TRBJ2-1
v_call: TRBV30
d_call: .

cdr3_nt: TGTGCCAGCAGCCAAGGGCAGGGGGCAAGTAATGAAAAACTGTTTTTT
cdr3_aa: CASSQGQGASNEKLFF
clone_size: .
j_call: TRBJ1-4
v_call: TRBV14
d_call: TRBD1

cdr3_nt: TGTGCCAGCAGCTTGGCCGGGGGGTTCTACAATGAGCAGTTCTTC
cdr3_aa: CASSLAGGFYNEQFF
clone_size: .
j_call: TRBJ2-1
v_call: TRBV5-6
d_call: TRBD2

cdr3_nt: TGTGCCAGCAGTTTGACCTATGGCGGGGGGGTGTATTTAGGGCAGTATTTT
cdr3_aa: CASSLTYGGGVYLGQYF
clone_size: .
j_call: TRBJ2-3
v_call: TRBV27
d_call: TRBD2

cdr3_nt: TGTGCCAGCAGCATCGACAGGGAGGCTGAGCAGTTCTTC
cdr3_aa: CASSIDREAEQFF
clone_size: .
j_call: TRBJ2-1
v_call: TRBV13
d_call: .

cdr3_nt: TGTGCCAGCAGTTTAGACGCAAGCTACGAGCAGTACTTC
cdr3_aa: CASSLDASYEQYF
clone_size: .
j_call: TRBJ2-7
v_call: TRBV27
d_call: .

cdr3_nt: TGTGCCAGCACCCTTCATCAGGCGGATACGCAGTATTTT
cdr3_aa: CASTLHQADTQYF
clone_size: .
j_call: TRBJ2-3
v_call: TRBV11-2
d_call: .

cdr3_nt: TGTGCCAGCAGCTTTGGCCAAGAGACCCAGTACTTC
cdr3_aa: CASSFGQETQYF
clone_size: .
j_call: TRBJ2-5
v_call: TRBV7-9
d_call: .

cdr3_nt: TGTGCCAGCAGCTTATATCCGGACACCGGGGAGCTGTTTTTT
cdr3_aa: CASSLYPDTGELFF
clone_size: .
j_call: TRBJ2-2
v_call: TRBV7-8
d_call: .

cdr3_nt: TGTGCCAGCAGTTCCCTCAGGGTCGCGTTCTACGAGCAGTACTTC
cdr3_aa: CASSSLRVAFYEQYF
clone_size: .
j_call: TRBJ2-7
v_call: TRBV6-1
d_call: .

cdr3_nt: TGCGCCAGCAGCCAAGAGGGGGGAGGACAGGGGCCCTATGGCTACACCTTC
cdr3_aa: CASSQEGGGQGPYGYTF
clone_size: .
j_call: TRBJ1-2
v_call: TRBV4-1
d_call: TRBD1

cdr3_nt: TGTGCCAGCAGCTTAGAACGGGAAGAGCAGTACTTC
cdr3_aa: CASSLEREEQYF
clone_size: .
j_call: TRBJ2-7
v_call: TRBV7-9
d_call: .

cdr3_nt: TGTGCCAGCAGCTCCGGAGGTGGGGCTGGGACCGGGGAGCTGTTTTTT
cdr3_aa: CASSSGGGAGTGELFF
clone_size: .
j_call: TRBJ2-2
v_call: TRBV9
d_call: .

cdr3_nt: TGTGCCAGCAGCCCCGTGGCGAGTGGGGACTACGAGCAGTACTTC
cdr3_aa: CASSPVASGDYEQYF
clone_size: .
j_call: TRBJ2-7
v_call: TRBV7-8
d_call: .

cdr3_nt: TGTGCCAGCAGTTCCTTGGGGCATCAGCCCCAGCATTTT
cdr3_aa: CASSSLGHQPQHF
clone_size: .
j_call: TRBJ1-5
v_call: TRBV28
d_call: .